The clone carrying this T cell receptor beta chain was counted once. Its specificity is unknown. The CDR3 spans 16 residues. From germline, CDR1 is LNHNV and CDR2 YYDKDF (reference sequence). Trimming shortened V by 0 bases and J by 0 bases, and 11 bases separated the two germline ends. Generated by immunoSEQ multiplex PCR, the TCRdb table keeps only in-frame clones and is missing some. The table shows about 7,400 clones, with about 85% occurring only once. This sample was taken from a study of somatic mutations in cytotoxic T cells in rheumatoid arthritis. Study-level information: Before any treatment began, roughly 29 ml EDTA peripheral blood was collected from patients right after diagnosis. In some cases, T-cell populations stained with V beta antibodies were flow-sorted at nearly 100% purity, and these included V beta1+ cells sequenced for TCRB.

Findings of the study overall: The antigen targets of the expanded CD8+ clones lacked identification.

This rearrangement joins TRBV15 to TRBJ1-1; D call uncertain. Sequencing was performed on CD8+ T cells sorted from blood. This sequence originates from a middle-aged man with rheumatoid arthritis. The CDR3 bases are TGTGCCACCAGCAGAGACAGCTTCAGGATGAACACTGAAGCTTTCTTT. Translation gives CATSRDSFRMNTEAFF.